A selection of T cell receptor beta chains follows, all from one sample in a study of shared clonotypes between healthy human individuals. Produced via immunoSEQ multiplex PCR; TCRdb's table is partial and in-frame only. The profile shows around 370,000 clones, about 96% of them singletons. Sequenced sample: memory CD8+ T cells sorted from blood. Receptors originate from a man under 40 in good health. Each CDR3 is given with its conserved first and last residue. Fields, in order: V gene, D gene, clone size, J gene, CDR3 protein, CDR3 DNA. A D gene is named only where the DNA matches it firmly. Size values are once, few and many counts, or a class for expanded clones, and some rows have none.

V: TRBV27; D: .; size: .; J: TRBJ2-7; CDR3: CASSSKKGTQRREQYF; DNA: TGTGCCAGCAGTTCCAAAAAGGGGACCCAGAGGCGCGAGCAGTACTTC
V: TRBV20-1; D: .; size: once; J: TRBJ2-7; CDR3: CSASQGYEQYF; DNA: TGCAGTGCCTCTCAGGGCTACGAGCAGTACTTC
V: TRBV19; D: TRBD1; size: .; J: TRBJ2-5; CDR3: CASSIVGQGDQETQYF; DNA: TGTGCCAGTAGTATTGTGGGACAGGGAGACCAAGAGACCCAGTACTTC
V: TRBV4-1; D: .; size: .; J: TRBJ1-2; CDR3: CASSQPKWPSNYGYTF; DNA: TGCGCCAGCAGCCAACCTAAGTGGCCTTCTAACTATGGCTACACCTTC
V: TRBV6-1; D: .; size: .; J: TRBJ1-5; CDR3: CASSNGDSNQPQHF; DNA: TGTGCCAGCAGCAACGGGGACAGCAATCAGCCCCAGCATTTT
V: TRBV19; D: .; size: .; J: TRBJ1-5; CDR3: CASSILAGYSNQPQHF; DNA: TGTGCCAGTAGTATTTTGGCGGGGTATAGCAATCAGCCCCAGCATTTT
V: TRBV9; D: .; size: .; J: TRBJ2-7; CDR3: CASSVVPGFYEQYF; DNA: TGTGCCAGCAGCGTAGTCCCGGGATTCTACGAGCAGTACTTC
V: TRBV27; D: .; size: .; J: TRBJ2-7; CDR3: CASSLSVFSYEQYF; DNA: TGTGCCAGCAGTTTAAGCGTTTTCTCCTACGAGCAGTACTTC
V: TRBV13; D: .; size: .; J: TRBJ1-1; CDR3: CASSVRVNTEAFF; DNA: TGTGCCAGCAGCGTGAGGGTGAACACTGAAGCTTTCTTT
V: TRBV7-2; D: .; size: .; J: TRBJ1-1; CDR3: CASSLGDAWNTEAFF; DNA: TGTGCCAGCAGCTTAGGGGATGCATGGAACACTGAAGCTTTCTTT
V: TRBV19; D: TRBD1; size: .; J: TRBJ1-2; CDR3: CASRDRGLNYGYTF; DNA: TGTGCCAGTAGGGACAGGGGGCTTAACTATGGCTACACCTTC
V: TRBV19; D: .; size: once; J: TRBJ1-5; CDR3: CASSMGGHNQPQHF; DNA: TGTGCCAGTAGTATGGGAGGACACAATCAGCCCCAGCATTTT
V: TRBV5-1; D: .; size: .; J: TRBJ2-1; CDR3: CASSLVTGVALNEQFF; DNA: TGCGCCAGCAGCTTGGTTACGGGAGTAGCCCTAAATGAGCAGTTCTTC
V: TRBV7-6; D: .; size: .; J: TRBJ2-2; CDR3: CASSLELGSVAGELFF; DNA: TGTGCCAGCAGCTTAGAACTGGGCAGTGTGGCCGGGGAGCTGTTTTTT
V: TRBV5-4; D: TRBD1; size: once; J: TRBJ1-1; CDR3: CASSPGQDGNTEAFF; DNA: TGTGCCAGCAGCCCGGGACAGGATGGGAACACTGAAGCTTTCTTT
V: TRBV5-1; D: .; size: once; J: TRBJ2-5; CDR3: CASSIDQQETQYF; DNA: TGCGCCAGCAGTATAGACCAGCAAGAGACCCAGTACTTC
V: TRBV19; D: .; size: once; J: TRBJ1-4; CDR3: CASSIGGAPPNEKLFF; DNA: TGTGCCAGTAGTATAGGGGGTGCCCCCCCGAATGAAAAACTGTTTTTT
V: TRBV7-2; D: .; size: .; J: TRBJ1-5; CDR3: CASSLEGIGSNQPQHF; DNA: TGTGCCAGCAGCTTAGAAGGGATCGGTAGCAATCAGCCCCAGCATTTT
V: TRBV7-8; D: .; size: .; J: TRBJ1-2; CDR3: CASSSTLSLGPTNYGYTF; DNA: TGTGCCAGCAGCTCCACCTTATCCCTGGGACCGACTAACTATGGCTACACCTTC
V: TRBV27; D: .; size: few; J: TRBJ1-5; CDR3: CASSKQGNQPQHF; DNA: TGTGCCAGCAGTAAACAGGGCAATCAGCCCCAGCATTTT
V: TRBV6-6; D: .; size: .; J: TRBJ2-7; CDR3: CASSYSVVASYEQYF; DNA: TGTGCCAGCAGTTACTCGGTAGTCGCCTCCTACGAGCAGTACTTC
V: TRBV5-1; D: .; size: .; J: TRBJ2-5; CDR3: CASSYISGKETQYF; DNA: TGCGCCAGCAGCTACATTAGCGGTAAAGAGACCCAGTACTTC
V: TRBV5-8; D: .; size: once; J: TRBJ2-3; CDR3: CASTQGGLASDTQYF; DNA: TGTGCCAGCACCCAGGGTGGGCTAGCATCCGATACGCAGTATTTT
V: TRBV10-1; D: TRBD2; size: .; J: TRBJ2-2; CDR3: CASSGTSGNTGELFF; DNA: TGCGCCAGCAGTGGGACTAGCGGGAACACCGGGGAGCTGTTTTTT
V: TRBV7-9; D: TRBD1; size: once; J: TRBJ1-2; CDR3: CASSIYRGQDYGYTF; DNA: TGTGCCAGCAGCATTTACAGGGGGCAGGACTATGGCTACACCTTC
V: TRBV30; D: .; size: .; J: TRBJ2-2; CDR3: CAWSKGEGSGELFF; DNA: TGTGCCTGGAGTAAGGGGGAGGGCTCCGGGGAGCTGTTTTTT
V: TRBV7-9; D: TRBD1; size: .; J: TRBJ2-1; CDR3: CASSTSVPEAGQGYNEQFF; DNA: TGTGCCAGCAGCACTAGCGTCCCGGAAGCGGGACAGGGCTACAATGAGCAGTTCTTC
V: TRBV5-1; D: TRBD2; size: .; J: TRBJ2-5; CDR3: CASSPGGRGPQETQYF; DNA: TGCGCCAGCTCCCCTGGCGGGAGGGGACCCCAAGAGACCCAGTACTTC
V: TRBV2; D: TRBD1; size: .; J: TRBJ1-1; CDR3: CASSAWDRVNTEAFF; DNA: TGTGCCAGCAGTGCCTGGGACAGGGTTAACACTGAAGCTTTCTTT
V: TRBV7-2; D: .; size: .; J: TRBJ2-3; CDR3: CASSPRTFTDTQYF; DNA: TGTGCCAGCAGCCCTCGGACTTTCACAGATACGCAGTATTTT
V: TRBV19; D: .; size: .; J: TRBJ2-2; CDR3: CASSMWFPRGWISGELFF; DNA: TGTGCCAGTAGTATGTGGTTCCCCAGGGGATGGATATCCGGGGAGCTGTTTTTT
V: TRBV5-1; D: .; size: .; J: TRBJ2-3; CDR3: CASSLQSPDTQYF; DNA: TGCGCCAGCAGCTTGCAATCCCCAGATACGCAGTATTTT
V: TRBV21-1; D: .; size: .; J: TRBJ2-1; CDR3: CASRINEQFF; DNA: TGTGCCAGCAGGATCAATGAGCAGTTCTTC
V: TRBV11-2; D: TRBD1; size: .; J: TRBJ2-3; CDR3: CASSVSGTGLSDTQYF; DNA: TGTGCCAGCAGCGTATCCGGGACAGGGCTGTCAGATACGCAGTATTTT
V: TRBV28; D: .; size: .; J: TRBJ2-7; CDR3: CASSPLQGIGEQYF; DNA: TGTGCCAGCAGCCCCTTACAGGGAATCGGCGAGCAGTACTTC
V: TRBV27; D: .; size: .; J: TRBJ1-2; CDR3: CASSLKQDSGYTF; DNA: TGTGCCAGCAGTTTAAAACAGGACTCTGGCTACACCTTC
V: TRBV28; D: TRBD2; size: .; J: TRBJ2-5; CDR3: CASSLSRAGGPKETQYF; DNA: TGTGCCAGCAGTTTATCCCGAGCGGGAGGGCCGAAAGAGACCCAGTACTTC
V: TRBV25-1; D: TRBD2; size: .; J: TRBJ2-2; CDR3: CASTEGLAGLVF; DNA: TGTGCCAGCACCGAGGGACTAGCTGGGCTCGTTTTT